This TCR beta chain came from a study of cytomegalovirus exposure and HLA in healthy donors. PCR amplification relied on 60 Vbeta primers (plus 13 Jbeta primers). Here immunoSEQ multiplex PCR was the method, and the copy in TCRdb shows in-frame clones only, minus some. The sample has about 190,000 clones; about 84% are singletons. Trimming pared 0 bases from V and 4 bases from J, leaving 18 bases between. CDR1 LGHNA and CDR2 YNFKEQ come from the germline V gene. The CDR3 sequence is 17 residues long. Sequencing was performed on PBMCs. This TCR was sampled from a man aged 50-59 years in good health and CMV-seronegative. The V gene is TRBV4-2, the J gene TRBJ1-2, with D possibly TRBD1 on 6 matching bases. The CDR3 region is CASSQDMAGVVGYGYTF. The CDR3 DNA sequence: TGTGCCAGCAGCCAAGATATGGCAGGGGTGGTTGGCTATGGCTACACCTTC.